This TCR beta chain derives from a study of cytomegalovirus exposure and HLA in healthy donors. Trimming stripped 0 bases from V and 2 bases from J, with 12 bases between. The CDR3 spans 15 residues. CDR1 and CDR2 from the germline V gene are SGHRS and YFSETQ. PCR primers comprised 60 Vbeta and 13 Jbeta primers. Assay: immunoSEQ multiplex PCR; the TCRdb copy retains only in-frame clones and omits some. The table shows around 65,000 clones, with more than 60% occurring only once. These donors, healthy bone marrow donors, were studied. This clone was observed many times. Other DNA sequences from this sample encode an identical CDR3 as well.

This TCR came from a man aged 50 to 60 in good health and CMV-seropositive. Sequencing was carried out using PBMCs. The rearrangement links TRBV5-1 to TRBJ2-7; D gene uncertain. In DNA form, the CDR3 reads TGCGCCAGCAGCTTGGATCCGGGTTTAACCTACGAGCAGTACTTC. It codes for CASSLDPGLTYEQYF.